The subject of this entry is one TCR beta chain. No antigen is known for it. A single base separates this from a much larger clone, so it may be a read error. This entry comes from a study of tumor and adjacent non-tumor tissue in lung cancer. Study-level results: TCR diversity was significantly greater in tumor than normal lung tissue.

TCRbeta libraries were built with three rounds of nested PCR, modified from ARM-PCR. TCRdb used MiXCR to reprocess the multiplex PCR reads, holding one entry per CDR3 protein. The sample holds tens of thousands of distinct CDR3 sequences; about 72% are singletons and the top ten take around 19%. The template was RNA from unsorted bulk tissue. This TCR derives from a man in his 60s with non-small cell lung cancer. The specimen was lung tumor tissue.

CDR3 sequence reads: CASSLAPGGRVDTQYF. As DNA, the CDR3 is TGTGCCAGCAGCTTAGCGCCAGGGGGGCGGGTAGATACGCAGTATTTT. The chain recombines TRBV7-9 with TRBJ2-3, with a tentative D call TRBD1 (7 bases). CDR3 length: 16 amino acids. Trimming shortened V by 0 bases and J by 5 bases, and 15 bases separated the two germline ends. The germline V gene encodes CDR1 SEHNR and CDR2 FQNEAQ (reference sequence). Variable domain in full (rest from reference TRBV7-9 and TRBJ2-3): DTGVSQNPRHKITKRGQNVTFRCDPISEHNRLYWYRQTLGQGPEFLTYFQNEAQLEKSRLLSDRFSAERPKGSFSTLEIQRTEQGDSAMYLCASSLAPGGRVDTQYFGPGTRLTVL.